This T cell receptor (beta chain) was captured in a study of T-cell memory formation after mild COVID-19. The CDR3 runs to 14 residues. Germline loops: CDR1 SGHVS, CDR2 FQNEAQ. TCRdb itself ran the 5' RACE reads through MiXCR, one entry per CDR3 protein. This sample has about 560,000 distinct CDR3 sequences, with about a sixth found just once. This clonotype was seen more than once but under ten times. The sequence was collected from an adult woman who had mild COVID-19 (a few samples of this study predate the infection). Cell type and time point are not known. Sequenced: PBMCs or a T cell subset sorted from them (not recorded which). The chain couples TRBV7-8 to TRBJ2-5; possible D gene TRBD2, 6 bases. The CDR3 region has the DNA TGTTCCGAAGGTAGCGGAACGTACCAAGAGACCCAGTACTTC. Translation gives CSEGSGTYQETQYF.